The rows below give T cell receptor beta chains drawn from one sample of a study of T cell responses to AZD1222 COVID-19 vaccine. Measured with immunoSEQ multiplex PCR; TCRdb has only the in-frame clones, and not every one. The table includes approximately 190,000 clones, 94% detected once. The sequences come from peripheral blood, collected on day 0 of AZD1222 vaccination. Source of these receptors: an adult in good health. CDR3s include the opening cysteine and the closing phenylalanine or tryptophan. Fields, in order: J gene, CDR3 length, V gene, CDR3 protein.

TRBJ2-2,15,TRBV19,CASSPGQGFTGELFF
TRBJ1-3,15,TRBV28,CASSLWQSSGNTIYF
TRBJ2-7,16,TRBV9,CASSISGLARRDEQYF
TRBJ2-1,14,TRBV11-3,CASSPRDRHNEQFF
TRBJ2-5,12,TRBV19,CASSMRGETQYF
TRBJ1-2,16,TRBV19,CASSGETGALNYGYTF
TRBJ2-1,16,TRBV10-1,CASSESRGQGANEQFF
TRBJ2-5,17,TRBV7-2,CASSLEASGRAGETQYF
TRBJ2-1,17,TRBV9,CASSARATSGSLDEQFF
TRBJ2-7,13,TRBV5-4,CASTVLPGDEQYF
TRBJ1-1,13,TRBV10-1,CASSQGRQGEAFF
TRBJ2-1,14,TRBV6-5,CASSYLQGYNEQFF
TRBJ2-5,12,TRBV5-6,CASSPYQETQYF
TRBJ1-6,16,TRBV4-1,CASSQESQDLNSPLHF
TRBJ1-2,14,TRBV27,CASSSPLRGNGYTF
TRBJ1-5,13,TRBV27,CASSSVRALPQHF
TRBJ1-2,15,TRBV4-3,CASSQDGGTGRGYTF
TRBJ2-1,14,TRBV10-2,CASSESLSSNEQFF
TRBJ2-3,14,TRBV6-1,CASSEAYDVDTQYF
TRBJ1-5,15,TRBV27,CASSPGSIGNQPQHF
TRBJ1-2,16,TRBV6-1,CASSESPLGQNYGYTF
TRBJ2-5,16,TRBV5-1,CASSWTIRGGRETQYF
TRBJ1-2,13,TRBV15,CATSISLDLGYTF
TRBJ2-7,15,TRBV25-1,CASSDNHRVRHEQYF
TRBJ2-2,16,TRBV5-4,CASSRGGLAGLGELFF
TRBJ1-2,14,TRBV19,CATAGTNIPYGYTF
TRBJ2-5,13,TRBV10-3,CAIGRQGEETQYF
TRBJ2-2,17,TRBV19,CASSIPTSAANTGELFF
TRBJ2-5,16,TRBV19,CASSPWGQQYQETQYF
TRBJ2-3,15,TRBV6-5,CASSRQGRRADTQYF
TRBJ2-5,13,TRBV6-2/TRBV6-3,CASSYWQGETQYF
TRBJ2-7,15,TRBV10-3,CAISSVAGKSYEQYF
TRBJ1-3,15,TRBV6-1,CASSEVLTSGNTIYF
TRBJ1-4,13,TRBV28,CASSDPGGGQLFF
TRBJ2-3,17,TRBV24-1,CATSDSPPGAKTDTQYF
TRBJ2-2,15,TRBV9,CASRLAAGDTGELFF
TRBJ2-5,14,TRBV7-2,CASSPRGDQETQYF
TRBJ2-1,14,TRBV4-1,CASSQGERGGEQFF
TRBJ1-5,15,TRBV4-2,CASSQEYGSNQPQHF
TRBJ2-7,15,TRBV18,CASSPKEAGVVRQYF
TRBJ1-2,16,TRBV19,CASSKDRGRLNYGYTF